This is a list of T cell receptor beta chains from one sample in a study of spatial heterogeneity in lung cancer. TCRdb processed the 5' RACE reads anew with MiXCR; each CDR3 protein has one entry. The sample yields around 13,000 distinct CDR3 sequences, 14% seen once. This material consisted of PBMCs, taken at surgery. These receptors came from a male donor with early-stage non-small cell lung cancer. Each CDR3 is given with its conserved first and last residue. A D gene is named only where the DNA matches it firmly. Size is omitted from some rows. Given values are once, few, many or a class for expanded clones.

>TRBJ2-2|few|.|TRBV5-4
CASSLLSVKNTGELFF
TGTGCCAGCAGCTTGTTAAGTGTCAAGAACACCGGGGAGCTGTTTTTT
>TRBJ2-3|.|TRBD2|TRBV10-3
CAISSRGSDTQYF
TGTGCCATCAGTTCGCGGGGGTCAGATACGCAGTATTTT
>TRBJ2-7|many|TRBD1|TRBV6-5
CASSYSGTAYEQYF
TGTGCCAGCAGTTACTCGGGGACAGCCTACGAGCAGTACTTC
>TRBJ1-2|many|.|TRBV4-3
CASSQDSRVRGANYGYTF
TGCGCCAGCAGCCAAGATAGTAGGGTCCGGGGGGCTAACTATGGCTACACCTTC
>TRBJ2-3|.|.|TRBV11-3
CASSLRETDTQYF
TGTGCCAGCAGCTTAAGGGAAACAGATACGCAGTATTTT
>TRBJ1-2|few|.|TRBV7-8
CASSYRTPSHGYTF
TGTGCCAGCAGCTACCGCACGCCGAGCCATGGCTACACCTTC
>TRBJ2-5|few|.|TRBV20-1
CSARVGLGGHETQYF
TGCAGTGCTAGAGTGGGCCTGGGGGGGCACGAGACCCAGTACTTC
>TRBJ2-3|few|.|TRBV5-1
CASSLGGDGTDTQYF
TGCGCCAGCAGCTTGGGGGGTGATGGCACAGATACGCAGTATTTT
>TRBJ1-5|few|.|TRBV20-1
CSANRGNQPQHF
TGCAGTGCTAACCGGGGCAATCAGCCCCAGCATTTT
>TRBJ2-3|few|.|TRBV9
CASSVAQDTDTQYF
TGTGCCAGCAGCGTAGCTCAGGACACAGATACGCAGTATTTT
>TRBJ1-5|few|.|TRBV28
CASSLLRPLSFQPQHF
TGTGCCAGCAGTCTCCTTCGTCCGCTCTCCTTCCAGCCCCAGCATTTT
>TRBJ2-3|few|TRBD2|TRBV5-1
CASSSRTSGPTDTQYF
TGCGCCAGCAGCTCCAGAACTAGCGGCCCCACAGATACGCAGTATTTT
>TRBJ2-5|.|.|TRBV5-1
CASSIAGIQETQYF
TGCGCCAGCAGCATCGCAGGGATCCAAGAGACCCAGTACTTC
>TRBJ2-5|.|TRBD2|TRBV7-8
CASSLGRVFVETQYF
TGTGCCAGCAGCTTGGGGAGGGTTTTCGTGGAGACCCAGTACTTC
>TRBJ2-7|many|.|TRBV7-9
CASSPTNSYEQYF
TGTGCCAGCAGCCCTACGAACTCCTACGAGCAGTACTTC
>TRBJ1-3|medium-sized|.|TRBV10-3
CAISAHGQIGNTIYF
TGTGCCATCAGTGCCCATGGACAGATTGGAAACACCATATATTTT
>TRBJ2-3|few|TRBD2|TRBV24-1
CATSELAGGPMDTQYF
TGTGCCACCAGTGAGCTAGCGGGGGGGCCAATGGATACGCAGTATTTT
>TRBJ2-1|few|.|TRBV10-3
CASHGTMPNEQFF
TGTGCCAGCCACGGGACAATGCCTAATGAGCAGTTCTTC
>TRBJ1-2|few|TRBD1|TRBV19
CASRTGGRYGYTF
TGTGCCAGCAGGACAGGGGGCCGCTATGGCTACACCTTC
>TRBJ1-5|many|TRBD1|TRBV28
CASSFFGDREFNQPQHF
TGTGCCAGCAGTTTTTTTGGGGACAGGGAATTTAATCAGCCCCAGCATTTT
>TRBJ2-7|few|.|TRBV10-3
CAISVYRSLSYEQYF
TGTGCCATCAGTGTGTACAGGAGCCTCTCCTACGAGCAGTACTTC
>TRBJ2-7|few|TRBD1|TRBV11-2
CASSLGDRSSEQYF
TGTGCCAGCAGCTTGGGGGACAGGTCTTCCGAGCAGTACTTC